The 17 T cell receptor beta chains reported below all come from one sample, sequenced in a study of cytomegalovirus exposure and HLA in healthy donors (dated by TCRdb to 2016 to 2017). The library was made by the immunoSEQ multiplex PCR assay. A mixture of 60 forward primers for TCR Vbeta segments and 13 reverse primers for TCR Jbeta segments was used in the multiplex PCR. TCRdb retrieved this table from immuneACCESS and kept in-frame rearrangements only. Not all clones are present; in checked studies, unresolved V genes account for under half, and no reason is known for the remainder. This sample lists some 140,000 clones; more than 70% were detected once. The biggest ten clones account for roughly 1.2% of the sample. Sequencing was performed on PBMCs. The receptors here all came from a male donor in good health and CMV-seropositive.

V gene TRBV2 combines with J gene TRBJ2-2; D is perhaps TRBD1 (6 bases). The CDR3 extends over 14 amino acids. The V gene lost 6 bases and the J gene lost 3 bases, with 11 bases spanning the gap. Germline CDR1 is SNHLY and CDR2 is FYNNEI. For the CDR3, the DNA is TGTGCCAGCAGGGGACAAGCAGACACCGGGGAGCTGTTTTTT. It yields the protein CASRGQADTGELFF.

The chain links TRBV4-1 to TRBJ2-3, with TRBD2 matching over 7 bases. CDR1 is MGHRA and CDR2 is YSYEKL in the germline V gene. V dropped 0 bases and J dropped 1; count of bases not matched to a gene: 7. This CDR3 is built from 17 residues. The CDR3 nucleotides are TGCGCCAGCAGCCAAGAGTTAATTGCGGGAGGCACAGATACGCAGTATTTT. Its protein is CASSQELIAGGTDTQYF.

The DNA for the CDR3 is TGTGCCAGCTCAACCGACATACTGAACAATGAGCAGTTCTTC. Its protein product is CASSTDILNNEQFF. V and J are TRBV18 and TRBJ2-1; D is ambiguous. Germline lookup yields CDR1 KGHSH and CDR2 LQKENI. There are 14 residues in the CDR3. V gave up 5 bases and J gave up 5 bases, with 13 bases separating them. Complete variable domain (other parts from reference TRBV18 and TRBJ2-1): NAGVMQNPRHLVRRRGQEARLRCSPMKGHSHVYWYRQLPEEGLKFMVYLQKENIIDESGMPKERFSAEFPKEGPSILRIQQVVRGDSAAYFCASSTDILNNEQFFGPGTRLTVL.

V and J are TRBV4-2 and TRBJ1-2; the D gene is possibly TRBD1 (5 bases). Germline V CDR1 and CDR2: LGHNA, YNFKEQ. This CDR3 is 14 amino acids long. V lost 2 bases and J lost 13, with 20 bases in between. CDR3 region: CASSQRGRGRRLTF. The CDR3 bases are TGTGCCAGCAGCCAACGGGGCCGTGGGAGGCGCCTCACCTTC.

The V and J genes are TRBV7-2 and TRBJ2-2; 8 bases align to TRBD1. The CDR3 consists of 15 residues. Germline CDR1 is SGHTA and CDR2 is FQGNSA. Trimming removed 2 bases from V and 5 bases from J; junction bases left unmatched: 4. The CDR3 loop is CASSLRQGATGELFF. DNA for the CDR3: TGTGCCAGCAGCTTAAGGCAGGGGGCAACCGGGGAGCTGTTTTTT.

This clone turned up a few times. The V call is TRBV28, the J call TRBJ1-5; 7 nucleotides align to TRBD1. The CDR3 totals 14 residues. After removal of 4 bases from V and 5 bases from J, the junction contained 5 bases not matched to a gene. CDR1 and CDR2 from the germline V gene are MDHEN and SYDVKM. CDR3 in DNA: TGTGCCAGCAGTTCAGGGGGGTTGTATCAGCCCCAGCATTTT. Translated: CASSSGGLYQPQHF.

This clone has just one count. The V and J genes are TRBV5-8 and TRBJ2-7, with 9 bases fitting TRBD1. The ends lost 0 bases at V and 4 bases at J; junction bases unmatched: 5. CDR1 SGHTS and CDR2 YDEGEE come from the germline V gene. The CDR3 extends over 15 amino acids. The DNA for the CDR3 is TGTGCCAGCAGCTTGGGGACAGGGGTGACGTACGAGCAGTACTTC. Translation: CASSLGTGVTYEQYF.

The chain combines TRBV25-1 with TRBJ1-1; 9 nucleotides agree with TRBD1. V trimming: 8 bases; J trimming: 3 bases; junction bases outside the gene matches: 4. This CDR3 region has 13 residues. Germline CDR1 is MGHDK and CDR2 is SYGVNS. CDR3 nucleotide sequence: TGTGCCAGCCGACAGGGGGAATACACTGAAGCTTTCTTT. Its protein is CASRQGEYTEAFF.

The chain recombines TRBV9 with TRBJ1-2; 7 bases fit TRBD1. CDR1 and CDR2 from the germline V gene are SGDLS and YYNGEE. The length of the CDR3 is 13 residues. The V and J ends lost 3 bases and 4 bases, in that order; junction bases with no gene match: 3. DNA of the CDR3: TGTGCCAGCAGCGGCGGGACAGTCTATGGCTACACCTTC. Its protein is CASSGGTVYGYTF. The full variable domain, rest sourced from reference TRBV9 and TRBJ1-2, is DSGVTQTPKHLITATGQRVTLRCSPRSGDLSVYWYQQSLDQGLQFLIQYYNGEERAKGNILERFSAQQFPDLHSELNLSSLELGDSALYFCASSGGTVYGYTFGSGTRLTVV.

This clone occurred a few times. The chain is built from TRBV5-4 and TRBJ1-1; D remains unclear. The V and J ends lost 0 bases and 0 bases respectively, with 6 bases between them. The germline gives CDR1 SGHNT, CDR2 YYREEE (reference sequence). The CDR3 sequence is 14 residues long. The CDR3 sequence is CASSLGGMNTEAFF. The CDR3 coding sequence is TGTGCCAGCAGCTTGGGAGGGATGAACACTGAAGCTTTCTTT.

This sequence joins TRBV6-6 and TRBJ1-2; 9 bases line up with TRBD1. Looked up from germline, CDR1 is MNHNY and CDR2 is SVGAGI (reference sequence). CDR3 length: 14 residues. J lost 3 bases, V lost 2 bases, and 1 base had no gene match. The CDR3 DNA sequence: TGTGCCAGCAGTTACGACAGGGGGTACTATGGCTACACCTTC. Its protein is CASSYDRGYYGYTF.

The J gene is TRBJ1-1, the V gene TRBV29-1; D uncertain. The V end lost 7 bases, the J end lost 1 base, and 16 bases lay between the germline ends. The germline V gene has CDR1 SQVTM and CDR2 ANQGSEA. The CDR3 is made up of 14 amino acids. The CDR3 nucleotides read TGCAGCGCCCAGGCTCAGTTGGGGAACACTGAAGCTTTCTTT. This codes for CSAQAQLGNTEAFF.

This clone showed up just a few times. This chain connects TRBV5-1 to TRBJ2-3; the D is unclear. The CDR3 covers 15 residues. V was clipped by 0 bases and J by 0 bases, with 8 bases between them. Germline CDR1 and CDR2: SGHRS and YFSETQ. CDR3 DNA: TGCGCCAGCAGCTTGGATGGGCGCAGCACAGATACGCAGTATTTT. Translated: CASSLDGRSTDTQYF. Filled out from reference TRBV5-1 and TRBJ2-3, the complete variable domain reads KAGVTQTPRYLIKTRGQQVTLSCSPISGHRSVSWYQQTPGQGLQFLFEYFSETQRNKGNFPGRFSGRQFSNSRSEMNVSTLELGDSALYLCASSLDGRSTDTQYFGPGTRLTVL.

The rearrangement uses TRBV6-6 and TRBJ1-5, with 10 bases that match TRBD1. This CDR3 has 15 residues. Unmatched junction bases numbered 5, after V lost 6 bases and J lost 3 bases. The germline gives CDR1 MNHNY, CDR2 SVGAGI (reference sequence). CDR3 DNA sequence: TGTGCCAGCAGGCGGACAGGGGGTGTCAATCAGCCCCAGCATTTT. Residues: CASRRTGGVNQPQHF.

The J gene is TRBJ2-7, the V gene TRBV13, with TRBD2 identical over 13 bases. Germline V CDR1 and CDR2: PRHDT, FYEKMQ (reference sequence). This CDR3 comprises 15 residues. V lost 5 bases to trimming and J lost 4 bases; unmatched junction nucleotides: 5. This CDR3 reads CASSTGTSGIYEQYF. The CDR3 region has the DNA TGTGCCAGCAGCACTGGGACTAGCGGGATTTACGAGCAGTACTTC.

The chain uses TRBV7-2 and TRBJ2-1; 10 nucleotides match TRBD1. Germline values: CDR1 SGHTA, CDR2 FQGNSA. The CDR3 extends over 17 amino acids. Trimming at V came to 5 bases and at J to 2 bases, leaving 9 bases not matched to a gene. CDR3 sequence: CASSDTFGQGAYNEQFF. The CDR3, as DNA: TGTGCCAGCAGCGACACCTTTGGACAGGGGGCCTACAATGAGCAGTTCTTC.

V and J are TRBV18 and TRBJ2-5; possible D gene TRBD1, 6 bases. The germline CDR1 and CDR2 sequences are KGHSH and LQKENI. The CDR3 runs to 13 residues. V was pared by 8 bases and J by 3 bases, with 13 bases between. CDR3 residues: CASQGPGEETQYF. The CDR3 coding sequence is TGTGCCAGCCAAGGGCCAGGGGAAGAGACCCAGTACTTC.